This T cell receptor beta chain stems from a study of T-cell memory formation after mild COVID-19. V lost 0 bases to trimming and J lost 9 bases, with 18 bases between them. This CDR3 spans 16 amino acids. CDR1 and CDR2 (germline): SGHTA, FQGNSA. A single record per CDR3 protein comes from TCRdb applying MiXCR to the 5' RACE reads. The sample includes 550,000 to 600,000 distinct CDR3 sequences, around 16% of them seen just once. Sequences were obtained from PBMCs or a T cell subset sorted from them (not recorded which). The chain uses TRBV7-2 and TRBJ2-1; D gene uncertain. The receptor comes from an adult woman who had mild COVID-19 (a few samples of this study predate the infection). Cell type and time point are not known. As DNA, the CDR3 is TGTGCCAGCAGCTTAGCGGCTAGTGTTGGATTTAGTGAGCAGTTCTTC. This codes for CASSLAASVGFSEQFF.